The sequence of this TCR beta chain was determined in a study of blood T cells in healthy people across ages. V gave up 8 bases and J gave up 0 bases; unmatched junction bases: 5. Per the germline V gene, CDR1 is SQVTM and CDR2 is ANQGSEA. The CDR3 consists of 14 residues. Using a J-beta primer mix together with a sample-barcoded 5' primer, a second PCR was run for about 6 to 11 cycles. TCRdb fed the 5' RACE reads into MiXCR, producing one record per CDR3 protein. The sample lists about 780,000 distinct CDR3 sequences, less than 60% occurring once. This TCR was recovered from an elderly man in good health. The chain recombines TRBV29-1 with TRBJ2-3; 10 bases are a match to TRBD2. Material for sequencing was blood. DNA of the CDR3: TGCAGCACCACTAGCGGGACTAGCACAGATACGCAGTATTTT. This translates into CSTTSGTSTDTQYF.